This T cell receptor (beta chain) was sequenced for a study of T-cell memory formation after mild COVID-19. This clonotype appeared a few times. Its target is not known. Trimming cost V 0 bases and J 6 bases, with 3 bases left between them. This CDR3 has 12 residues. Germline CDR1 is PRHDT and CDR2 is FYEKMQ (reference sequence). TCRdb reanalysed the 5' RACE reads using MiXCR and keeps one entry per CDR3 protein. The profile shows roughly 110,000 distinct CDR3 sequences, approximately 15% of them singletons. Study-level points and caveats: What remained unconfirmed was the SARS-CoV-2 specificity of second-wave clones peaking on day 37.

The rearrangement joins TRBV13 to TRBJ2-4; D ambiguous. Sample: PBMCs or a T cell subset sorted from them (not recorded which). This receptor was identified in a man aged 18 to 35 who had mild COVID-19 (a few samples of this study predate the infection). Cell type and time point are not known. DNA for the CDR3: TGTGCCAGCAGCTTAGGCCGAAACATTCAGTACTTC. Its protein product is CASSLGRNIQYF. The full variable domain, its missing parts supplied by reference TRBV13 and TRBJ2-4, is AAGVIQSPRHLIKEKRETATLKCYPIPRHDTVYWYQQGPGQDPQFLISFYEKMQSDKGSIPDRFSAQQFSDYHSELNMSSLELGDSALYFCASSLGRNIQYFGAGTRLSVL.